The present T cell receptor (beta chain) was sequenced within a study of CD8+ T cells in alopecia areata. This clone was observed a handful of times. RNA extraction was followed by reverse transcription into cDNA, which acted as the sequencing template. Assay used: immunoSEQ multiplex PCR; TCRdb lists only in-frame clones, some missing. This table holds approximately 150,000 clones, less than 75% found once. Treatment specified: oral pan-JAK inhibitor, 5-10 mg twice daily. V lost 8 bases, J lost 5 bases, and 6 bases stayed unmatched. The CDR3 extends over 13 amino acids. CDR1 is MNHEY and CDR2 is SMNVEV in the germline V gene (reference sequence).

The input for sequencing was CD4+ T cells sorted from blood, taken between weeks 55 and 65, from a patient treated with tofacitinib. This sequence joins TRBV27 and TRBJ1-2; 9 bases are a match to TRBD1. The sequence derives from a human donor with alopecia areata. The CDR3 DNA follows: TGTGCCAGCTCGGGGACAGGGACTTATGGCTACACCTTC. This codes for CASSGTGTYGYTF.